Listed here are 18 T cell receptor beta chains from one sample, sequenced in a study of identical twins. TCRdb re-called the 5' RACE reads through MiXCR, storing one row per CDR3 protein. This sample yields 200,000 to 250,000 distinct CDR3 sequences, of which approximately 8% are seen a single time; 5% to 6% belongs to the top ten. These records were also assigned to another study, of yellow fever vaccine responses in identical twins.

The sample comprised CD8+ T cells sorted from blood. The origin of the receptors is a woman in her late teens or twenties in good health.

V and J are TRBV14 and TRBJ2-1, with 8 bases aligning to TRBD1. CDR1 is SGHDN, CDR2 FVKESK, per germline. Unmatched junction bases numbered 11, after V lost 5 bases and J lost 8 bases. The CDR3 spans 15 residues. The CDR3 DNA follows: TGTGCCAGCAGCTCGACAGGGGCCCACAATTATGAGCAGTTCTTC. Amino acid sequence: CASSSTGAHNYEQFF.

The table lists this clonotype with a few counts. Here the CDR3 reads CASSLDGPRQTRKDTEAFF. DNA of the CDR3: TGTGCCAGCAGCTTAGATGGGCCAAGACAGACTCGCAAGGACACTGAAGCTTTCTTT. The chain joins TRBV13 to TRBJ1-1, with TRBD1 as a possible D gene (5 bases). Germline assignment: CDR1 PRHDT and CDR2 FYEKMQ (reference sequence). With 1 base removed from V and 3 bases from J, the gap between germline ends came to 24 bases. The CDR3 contains 19 residues.

The chain couples TRBV7-9 to TRBJ2-1; D is possibly TRBD1 or TRBD2 (5 bases each). Between the trimmed V and J ends, which lost 6 bases and 4 bases, there was a span of 19 bases. Germline CDR1 and CDR2: SEHNR and FQNEAQ (reference sequence). The CDR3 is 16 residues long. The CDR3 here is CASRRPGPLEYNEQFF. The CDR3 bases are TGTGCCAGCAGACGCCCGGGGCCCCTCGAGTACAATGAGCAGTTCTTC. The complete variable domain, with remaining parts taken from reference TRBV7-9 and TRBJ2-1, reads DTGVSQNPRHKITKRGQNVTFRCDPISEHNRLYWYRQTLGQGPEFLTYFQNEAQLEKSRLLSDRFSAERPKGSFSTLEIQRTEQGDSAMYLCASRRPGPLEYNEQFFGPGTRLTVL.

This rearrangement joins TRBV12-3 or TRBV12-4 to TRBJ2-1; D gene ambiguous. CDR3 length: 15 amino acids. Trimming pared 3 bases from V and 0 bases from J, leaving 9 bases between. This CDR3 reads CASSFIESSYNEQFF. The DNA for the CDR3 is TGTGCCAGCAGTTTTATTGAGAGCTCCTACAATGAGCAGTTCTTC.

This clonotype was counted a few times. This chain links TRBV12-3 or TRBV12-4 with TRBJ2-3; either TRBD1 or TRBD2 may fit D (5 bases each). This CDR3 is built from 19 residues. Trimming took off 8 bases at V and 7 bases at J, with 34 bases between the two ends. The CDR3 reads CASSTNWDMIGEDGNTQYF. The DNA for the CDR3 is TGTGCCAGCTCCACCAACTGGGATATGATAGGGGAAGACGGGAATACGCAGTATTTT.

The chain employs TRBV6-1 and TRBJ2-1; possible D gene TRBD2, 6 bases. The V end lost 3 bases, the J end lost 2 bases, and 14 bases lay between the germline ends. The CDR3 contains 16 residues. Germline CDR1 reads MNHNS; CDR2 reads SASEGT. In DNA, the CDR3 is TGTGCCAGCAGTGAGCCTTGGAGGGCTCCCTACAATGAGCAGTTCTTC. Its protein is CASSEPWRAPYNEQFF.

A few counts support this clonotype. V usage is TRBV2 and J usage is TRBJ2-2, with 9 bases identical to TRBD1. The V and J ends lost 7 bases and 7 bases, in that order; junction bases with no gene match: 7. This CDR3 contains 14 residues. CDR1 SNHLY and CDR2 FYNNEI come from the germline V gene. CDR3 region: CASINRGRGGELFF. The CDR3 coding sequence is TGTGCCAGCATTAACAGGGGGCGCGGCGGGGAGCTGTTTTTT.

The chain carries TRBV7-9 and TRBJ2-4, with 7 bases matching TRBD1. Germline assignment: CDR1 SEHNR and CDR2 FQNEAQ (reference sequence). The CDR3 totals 14 residues. Losses at the gene ends were 5 bases for V and 3 bases for J; bases not matched to a gene: 4. The CDR3 here is CASSTRDSKNIQYF. DNA of the CDR3: TGTGCCAGCAGCACCCGGGACAGCAAAAACATTCAGTACTTC.

V usage is TRBV19 and J usage is TRBJ2-7; no clear D. Trimming pared 5 bases from V and 0 bases from J, leaving 8 bases between. The CDR3 has 13 amino acids. Germline V gives CDR1 LNHDA, CDR2 SQIVND (reference sequence). DNA of the CDR3: TGTGCCAGTAGTGAGCCTCTCTCCTACGAGCAGTACTTC. Residues: CASSEPLSYEQYF.

The V call is TRBV4-1, the J call TRBJ1-1; D might be TRBD1 (6 bases). The germline gives CDR1 MGHRA, CDR2 YSYEKL. The CDR3 sequence is 15 residues long. Trimming pared 6 bases from V and 4 bases from J, leaving 18 bases between. The CDR3 DNA follows: TGCGCCAGCAGACCCGGGGGGGGCTTTGGCACTGAAGCTTTCTTT. It codes for CASRPGGGFGTEAFF.

The V gene is TRBV19, the J gene TRBJ2-1; D is unresolved. With 6 bases removed from V and 10 bases from J, the gap between germline ends came to 13 bases. Germline V gene sequence: CDR1 LNHDA, CDR2 SQIVND (reference sequence). This CDR3 is built from 12 residues. The CDR3 spells CASRWVEGEQFF. In nucleotides, the CDR3 is TGTGCCAGTAGATGGGTAGAAGGCGAGCAGTTCTTC. Drawing the rest from reference TRBV19 and TRBJ2-1, the complete variable domain is DGGITQSPKYLFRKEGQNVTLSCEQNLNHDAMYWYRQDPGQGLRLIYYSQIVNDFQKGDIAEGYSVSREKKESFPLTVTSAQKNPTAFYLCASRWVEGEQFFGPGTRLTVL.

This clonotype was detected many times. The V and J genes are TRBV12-3 or TRBV12-4 and TRBJ2-1, with no clear D. V dropped 2 bases and J dropped 12 bases, with 14 bases sitting between them. The CDR3 contains 13 residues. The CDR3 DNA reads as TGTGCCAGCAGTTTAACCTTGGAAATAGGGCAGTTCTTC. Translating gives CASSLTLEIGQFF.

The chain joins TRBV5-1 to TRBJ2-1, with a possible D match to TRBD1 (6 bases). The CDR3 consists of 14 residues. V dropped 3 bases and J dropped 5 bases, with 12 bases sitting between them. Germline assignment: CDR1 SGHRS and CDR2 YFSETQ. This CDR3 is CASSCVGTNNEQFF. The CDR3, as DNA: TGCGCCAGCAGCTGTGTAGGGACAAACAATGAGCAGTTCTTC.

This clonotype appeared many times. CDR3 DNA sequence: TGTGCCAGCAGTTTATCGGTGGCGGGGCTCACTGAAGCTTTCTTT. Translated, it gives CASSLSVAGLTEAFF. This rearrangement joins TRBV27 to TRBJ1-1; tentative D call: TRBD1 (5 bases). The CDR3 is 15 amino acids. V lost 0 bases to trimming and J lost 4 bases, with 12 bases between them. Germline CDR1 is MNHEY and CDR2 is SMNVEV (reference sequence).

This clonotype was seen only a few times. The V gene is TRBV27, the J gene TRBJ2-1; the match to TRBD2 covers 7 bases. From germline, CDR1 is MNHEY and CDR2 SMNVEV (reference sequence). V trimming: 4 bases; J trimming: 5 bases; junction bases outside the gene matches: 5. The CDR3 is 14 amino acids. The CDR3 is CASSSPGLDNEQFF. The CDR3 DNA follows: TGTGCCAGCAGTTCCCCAGGACTAGACAATGAGCAGTTCTTC.

This clonotype was seen many times. This rearrangement joins TRBV6-5 to TRBJ2-2; unclear D gene. Germline CDR1 reads MNHEY; CDR2 reads SVGAGI. V lost 4 bases and J 7 bases, leaving 10 bases between the germline ends. There are 13 residues in the CDR3. The CDR3 DNA reads as TGTGCCAGCAGTTCTGGAATGGGCGGGGAGCTGTTTTTT. Protein product: CASSSGMGGELFF.

This chain links TRBV27 with TRBJ2-7, with a possible D match to TRBD2 (5 bases). Per the germline V gene, CDR1 is MNHEY and CDR2 is SMNVEV (reference sequence). The CDR3 is made up of 13 amino acids. Between the trimmed V and J ends, which lost 5 bases and 8 bases, there was a span of 16 bases. The CDR3 sequence: CASSPPGSWQQYV. The CDR3 bases are TGTGCCAGCAGTCCCCCGGGGTCTTGGCAGCAGTACGTC.

This clonotype has more than one count but fewer than ten. This chain uses TRBV20-1 with TRBJ2-3; 13 bases match TRBD2. This CDR3 comprises 18 residues. Germline-derived CDR1 and CDR2 are DFQATT and SNEGSKA (reference sequence). Trimming at V came to 0 bases and at J to 0 bases, leaving 6 bases not matched to a gene. CDR3 in amino acids: CSARERTSGGPSTDTQYF. The CDR3 DNA sequence: TGCAGTGCTAGAGAAAGGACTAGCGGGGGTCCGAGCACAGATACGCAGTATTTT.